The 19 T cell receptor beta chains in this list originate from one sample, sequenced in a study of blood T cell repertoires in COVID-19. TCRdb's table, derived via immunoSEQ multiplex PCR, lists solely in-frame clones and lacks some. The sample includes about 69,000 clones, 60% to 80% of them seen just once. The source material was peripheral blood. The receptor source for this set is a man in his sixties with acute or convalescent COVID-19.

V is TRBV29-1 and J is TRBJ2-5, with 9 bases aligning to TRBD1. CDR1 and CDR2 (germline): SQVTM, ANQGSEA. The CDR3 runs to 13 residues. J gave up 5 bases and V 6 bases, and 7 bases lay outside the gene matches. The CDR3 nucleotides read TGCAGCGTGGAACAGGGGGCGAAGGAGACCCAGTACTTC. Its translation is CSVEQGAKETQYF.

The chain employs TRBV11-3 and TRBJ1-1; D unresolved. V was cut by 0 bases and J by 2 bases, with 4 bases left in between. Germline V gene sequence: CDR1 SGHNT, CDR2 YENEEA. CDR3 length: 13 residues. The CDR3 protein is CASSLDINTEAFF. The CDR3 DNA reads as TGTGCCAGCAGCTTAGATATTAACACTGAAGCTTTCTTT.

The chain is built from TRBV6-4 and TRBJ2-2; the D gene is possibly TRBD2 (6 bases). Germline CDR1 MRHNA, CDR2 SNTAGT. The CDR3 consists of 18 residues. The V end was cut by 0 bases, the J end by 5 bases, with 19 bases between. DNA of the CDR3: TGTGCCAGCAGTGACTCGAAAGCCGTGGAGGGCCGGACCGGGGAGCTGTTTTTT. Translation: CASSDSKAVEGRTGELFF.

CDR3 sequence: CAISGIQGAVDTGELFF. CDR3 nucleotide sequence: TGTGCCATCAGTGGGATCCAGGGGGCGGTGGACACCGGGGAGCTGTTTTTT. This chain connects TRBV10-3 to TRBJ2-2; 8 bases fit TRBD1. The V gene's germline CDR1 is ENHRY and CDR2 SYGVKD. Trimming took 4 bases from V and 3 from J; bases not matched to a gene: 10. CDR3 length equals 17 residues.

This clone was seen only once. The J gene is TRBJ1-5, the V gene TRBV6-5; possible D gene TRBD1, 5 bases. The CDR3 extends over 15 amino acids. V lost 1 base and J lost 4, with 11 bases in between. Germline V gene sequence: CDR1 MNHEY, CDR2 SVGAGI. CDR3 in DNA: TGTGCCAGCAGTTACTACGGGGGGGGAAATCAGCCCCAGCATTTT. Translation: CASSYYGGGNQPQHF.

CDR3 DNA sequence: TGTGCCAGCAGCCCCGGACAGGTGAGCAATCAGCCCCAGCATTTT. Translating gives CASSPGQVSNQPQHF. This sequence joins TRBV5-6 and TRBJ1-5, with TRBD1 matching over 7 bases. V shed 4 bases and J 1 base; nucleotides not matched to a gene: 5. The CDR3 consists of 15 residues. Germline V gene sequence: CDR1 SGHDT, CDR2 YYEEEE.

This clone was seen more than once but under ten times. The genes are TRBV10-1 and TRBJ2-3, with 8 bases fitting TRBD1. Germline CDR1 is WNHNN and CDR2 is SYGVQD (reference sequence). The CDR3 length is 13 residues. The junction had 7 bases not matched to a gene; V was cut back by 10 bases and J by 4 bases. CDR3 nucleotides: TGCGCCACAAGACAGGGGCAAGCAGATACGCAGTATTTT. Protein sequence: CATRQGQADTQYF.

About this clone itself: It is unclear where the CDR3 begins or ends on the DNA, so no DNA is shown, and the CDR3 is as TCRdb lists it. The rearrangement joins TRBV27 to TRBJ2-3; the table's D call TRBD2 went unverified against the DNA. The CDR3 contains 15 residues when both ends are counted. The germline CDR1 and CDR2 sequences are MNHEY and SMNVEV (reference sequence). The CDR3 here is CASSSSPFRTDTQYF.

The chain employs TRBV5-1 and TRBJ2-5; D not certain. The CDR3 consists of 11 residues. The V gene lost 5 bases and the J gene lost 4 bases, with 6 bases spanning the gap. Per germline, CDR1 SGHRS and CDR2 YFSETQ. The DNA for the CDR3 is TGCGCCAGCAGTCTGTCAGAGACCCAGTACTTC. Encoded protein: CASSLSETQYF.

The chain couples TRBV27 to TRBJ2-3; D gene uncertain. V shed 7 bases and J shed 6 bases, with 8 bases lying between them. Germline V gene data show CDR1 as MNHEY and CDR2 as SMNVEV (reference sequence). The CDR3 spans 11 residues. The CDR3 protein is CASMRYDTQYF. CDR3 bases: TGTGCCAGCATGCGATACGATACGCAGTATTTT.

As concerns this clone: Other DNA sequences from this sample encode an identical CDR3 as well. This chain joins TRBV6-5 and TRBJ2-2; 9 positions match TRBD2. V lost 11 bases, J lost 5 bases, and 9 bases stayed unmatched. Germline V gene lookup returns CDR1 MNHEY and CDR2 SVGAGI. The CDR3 covers 14 residues. The CDR3 nucleotides are TGTGCCCACCGGGGCGGGGGGGGAACCGGGGAGCTGTTTTTT. Translation gives CAHRGGGGTGELFF.

The rearrangement links TRBV6-5 to TRBJ2-7; 8 nucleotides line up with TRBD1. The CDR3 consists of 13 residues. The germline CDR1 and CDR2 sequences are MNHEY and SVGAGI. V lost 9 bases and J lost 0; bases outside the gene matches: 4. The CDR3 reads CASPGQGSYEQYF. The CDR3 DNA follows: TGTGCCAGTCCCGGACAGGGCTCCTACGAGCAGTACTTC.

The rearrangement uses TRBV2 and TRBJ2-5, with a weak D call TRBD1 (6 bases). Deletions cut 2 bases from V and 7 bases from J, with 11 bases between. This CDR3 region has 13 residues. In germline, CDR1 is SNHLY, CDR2 FYNNEI. CDR3 sequence (DNA): TGTGCCAGCAGTGAACAGGGGTCGGGGACCCAGTACTTC. It translates to CASSEQGSGTQYF. Together with reference TRBV2 and TRBJ2-5, the CDR3 gives the full variable domain: EPEVTQTPSHQVTQMGQEVILRCVPISNHLYFYWYRQILGQKVEFLVSFYNNEISEKSEIFDDQFSVERPDGSNFTLKIRSTKLEDSAMYFCASSEQGSGTQYFGPGTRLLVL.

The V and J genes are TRBV9 and TRBJ2-2, with 7 bases aligning to TRBD2. Trimming removed 3 bases from V and 2 bases from J; junction bases left unmatched: 7. The length of the CDR3 is 16 residues. Germline V gene lookup returns CDR1 SGDLS and CDR2 YYNGEE. Here the CDR3 DNA reads TGTGCCAGCAGCGGACGAGGGACTATCAACACCGGGGAGCTGTTTTTT. Translation: CASSGRGTINTGELFF.

V and J are TRBV2 and TRBJ1-6; 10 bases map to TRBD1. V was pared by 1 base and J by 10 bases, with 7 bases of the junction left unmatched. The germline gives CDR1 SNHLY, CDR2 FYNNEI. The CDR3 loop spans 16 amino acids. CDR3 bases: TGTGCCAGCAGTGAAGGTTGGGGACAGGGGTCATCACCCCTCCACTTT. It codes for CASSEGWGQGSSPLHF.

CDR3 bases: TGTGCCAGCAGTTACCTTCGGACAGGGGGCCATGGCTACACCTTC. It codes for CASSYLRTGGHGYTF. The chain uses TRBV6-5 and TRBJ1-2, with 11 bases identical to TRBD1. This CDR3 has 15 residues. Germline CDR1 MNHEY, CDR2 SVGAGI. V shed 2 bases, J shed 6 bases, and the junction held 5 bases outside the gene matches.

The chain combines TRBV10-3 with TRBJ1-1, with D possibly matching TRBD1 (5 bases). There are 17 residues in the CDR3. V lost 0 bases and J lost 1, with 15 bases in between. Per the germline V gene, CDR1 is ENHRY and CDR2 is SYGVKD. The CDR3 spells CAISESKGRGPNTEAFF. The CDR3 DNA sequence: TGTGCCATCAGTGAGTCGAAGGGGAGGGGACCGAACACTGAAGCTTTCTTT.

This chain links TRBV5-1 with TRBJ2-3; 9 bases are shared with TRBD2. The V and J ends lost 4 bases and 5 bases, in that order; junction bases with no gene match: 11. Germline CDR1 is SGHRS and CDR2 is YFSETQ. The CDR3 loop spans 16 amino acids. The CDR3 DNA sequence: TGCGCCAGCAGCCCCGGGACTAGCTACGAGGGAGATACGCAGTATTTT. Translating it yields CASSPGTSYEGDTQYF.

V gene TRBV6-6 combines with J gene TRBJ1-1, with no clear D. CDR1 is MNHNY and CDR2 is SVGAGI in the germline V gene (reference sequence). V lost 2 bases and J lost 5, with 6 bases in between. This CDR3 has 12 residues. CDR3 residues: CASSYRETEAFF. The CDR3 DNA reads as TGTGCCAGCAGTTACAGGGAGACTGAAGCTTTCTTT.